The 17 T cell receptor beta chains in this list originate from one sample, sequenced in a study of blood T cell repertoires in COVID-19. Only in-frame clones appear in the TCRdb table, and some are missing; sequencing was by immunoSEQ multiplex PCR. The table has fewer than 250,000 clones, roughly 84% seen once; the top ten hold about 3.3%. The sample consisted of PBMCs or T cells enriched from blood (not recorded which). These TCRs come from a woman aged 25 to 39 who had been exposed to COVID-19.

This chain joins TRBV7-2 and TRBJ2-7; a possible D gene is TRBD1 (6 bases). Trimming removed 0 bases from V and 6 bases from J, with 12 bases in between. The germline CDR1 and CDR2 sequences are SGHTA and FQGNSA. CDR3 size: 14 residues. The CDR3 DNA follows: TGTGCCAGCAGCTTAGCGCCAGGGGTACCCGAGCAGTACTTC. Translation: CASSLAPGVPEQYF.

The V gene is TRBV5-1, the J gene TRBJ1-6; TRBD1 agrees at 8 bases. Trimming cost V 4 bases and J 10 bases; bases outside gene matches: 1. Germline V gene sequence: CDR1 SGHRS, CDR2 YFSETQ. This CDR3 contains 12 residues. The CDR3 reads CASSRTGSPLHF. The CDR3 nucleotides are TGCGCCAGCAGCCGGACAGGGTCACCCCTCCACTTT.

The chain has TRBV27 and TRBJ1-1, with TRBD1 matching over 9 bases. With V trimmed by 4 bases and J by 5 bases, 5 bases remained unmatched. The CDR3 contains 14 residues. Germline V gives CDR1 MNHEY, CDR2 SMNVEV (reference sequence). The DNA for the CDR3 is TGTGCCAGCAGTTCCGGGACAGGGAGGACTGAAGCTTTCTTT. Translation gives CASSSGTGRTEAFF.

V and J are TRBV6-5 and TRBJ1-2; TRBD1 matches 9 bases. CDR3 length: 16 residues. V lost 4 bases and J lost 7; bases outside the gene matches: 13. CDR1 is MNHEY and CDR2 is SVGAGI in the germline V gene. In nucleotides, the CDR3 is TGTGCCAGCAGTTTGGATCCGGGACAGGGAGCCTCTGGCTACACCTTC. It is translated as CASSLDPGQGASGYTF.

The gene calls are TRBV6-2 or TRBV6-3 and TRBJ2-1, with 8 bases matching TRBD2. This CDR3 contains 17 residues. The germline V gene has CDR1 MNHEY and CDR2 SVGEGT. V was pared by 2 bases and J by 6 bases, with 12 bases of the junction left unmatched. The CDR3 spells CASSYLKLITSGNEQFF. DNA of the CDR3: TGTGCCAGCAGTTACCTCAAATTAATAACTAGCGGCAATGAGCAGTTCTTC.

The genes are TRBV7-8 and TRBJ2-1, with TRBD1 matching over 8 bases. CDR3 size: 15 residues. From germline, CDR1 is SGHVS and CDR2 FQNEAQ. With 5 bases clipped from V and 4 bases from J, the junction kept 7 bases outside the gene matches. The CDR3 nucleotides are TGTGCCAGCAGCACGCAAGGACAGGGTTACAATGAGCAGTTCTTC. This translates into CASSTQGQGYNEQFF.

This chain links TRBV5-6 with TRBJ2-7; D may be TRBD1 (6 bases). CDR3 length: 14 amino acids. V was pared by 4 bases and J by 2 bases, with 13 bases between. The germline V gene encodes CDR1 SGHDT and CDR2 YYEEEE. The DNA for the CDR3 is TGTGCCAGCAGCCTTGGGACAAACCCCTACGAGCAGTACTTC. Residues: CASSLGTNPYEQYF.

The chain joins TRBV6-1 to TRBJ2-7; D not resolved. With 1 base removed from V and 9 bases from J, the gap between germline ends came to 10 bases. The CDR3 has 12 residues. Per the germline V gene, CDR1 is MNHNS and CDR2 is SASEGT. The CDR3 protein is CASSEGSSGQYF. The CDR3 DNA sequence: TGTGCCAGCAGTGAAGGCAGTTCAGGGCAGTACTTC.

The rearrangement links TRBV9 to TRBJ1-6, with D unclear. CDR3 length: 14 residues. V was clipped by 0 bases and J by 12 bases, with 13 bases between them. Germline assignment: CDR1 SGDLS and CDR2 YYNGEE. The CDR3 sequence: CASSVAVEGRPLHF. In DNA form, the CDR3 reads TGTGCCAGCAGCGTAGCTGTTGAGGGAAGACCCCTCCACTTT.

V gene TRBV11-2 combines with J gene TRBJ1-2, with D tentatively TRBD1 (5 bases). The CDR3 spans 14 residues. Germline CDR1 reads SGHAT; CDR2 reads FQNNGV. The ends were cut back, 1 base at V and 7 bases at J, with 13 bases in the middle. DNA of the CDR3: TGTGCCAGCAGCTTAGGAGGGACTGTGGGTGGCTACACCTTC. Translation: CASSLGGTVGGYTF. Full variable domain (remainder filled in from reference TRBV11-2 and TRBJ1-2): EAGVAQSPRYKIIEKRQSVAFWCNPISGHATLYWYQQILGQGPKLLIQFQNNGVVDDSQLPKDRFSAERLKGVDSTLKIQPAKLEDSAVYLCASSLGGTVGGYTFGSGTRLTVV.

The chain couples TRBV28 to TRBJ2-1; D perhaps matches TRBD1 (6 bases). Trimming took off 5 bases at V and 6 bases at J, with 20 bases between the two ends. This CDR3 has 16 amino acids. CDR1 and CDR2 from the germline V gene are MDHEN and SYDVKM. The CDR3, as DNA: TGTGCCAGCAGTCCAATCAGGGGAATGTTTGCCAATGAGCAGTTCTTC. This gives the protein CASSPIRGMFANEQFF.

The chain links TRBV25-1 to TRBJ2-2, with a weak D call TRBD2 (6 bases). The CDR3 is made up of 15 amino acids. CDR1 is MGHDK, CDR2 SYGVNS, per germline. V shed 6 bases and J shed 0 bases, with 11 bases lying between them. CDR3 in DNA: TGTGCCAGCAGGGGGAGGACGACGAACACCGGGGAGCTGTTTTTT. This translates into CASRGRTTNTGELFF.

This clone was detected only a few times. CDR3 nucleotides: TGTGCCAGCAGCGTAACCCCGACAGAAAGTGGCTACACCTTC. Protein sequence: CASSVTPTESGYTF. The chain employs TRBV9 and TRBJ1-2; a weak D match, TRBD1 (5 bases). V lost 1 base to trimming and J lost 7 bases, with 14 bases between them. Germline V lookup: CDR1 SGDLS, CDR2 YYNGEE. This CDR3 is 14 amino acids long.

This clone was observed once. The J gene is TRBJ2-5, the V gene TRBV11-2; possibly TRBD1 for D (6 bases). Per germline, CDR1 SGHAT and CDR2 FQNNGV. The CDR3 totals 18 residues. Trimming took off 5 bases at V and 0 bases at J, with 22 bases between the two ends. CDR3 protein: CASSNHRVAGLNQETQYF. The CDR3, as DNA: TGTGCCAGCAGCAACCACAGGGTCGCAGGGTTGAACCAAGAGACCCAGTACTTC.

This clone was seen once. The V and J genes are TRBV6-1 and TRBJ2-1; 9 bases line up with TRBD2. The CDR3 contains 16 residues. Losses at the gene ends were 4 bases for V and 7 bases for J; bases not matched to a gene: 11. CDR1 MNHNS and CDR2 SASEGT come from the germline V gene. As DNA, the CDR3 is TGTGCCAGCAGTGCCCTAGCGGGGATCCTTGGGAATGAGCAGTTCTTC. Its translation: CASSALAGILGNEQFF.

This rearrangement joins TRBV19 to TRBJ1-2; maybe TRBD1 (6 bases). The CDR3 runs to 14 residues. V was pared by 3 bases and J by 2 bases, with 10 bases between. CDR1 and CDR2 from the germline V gene are LNHDA and SQIVND (reference sequence). The CDR3 nucleotides are TGTGCCAGTAGTATTTGGACAGCCAACTATGGCTACACCTTC. Translating gives CASSIWTANYGYTF.

Only one count was recorded for this clone. The chain joins TRBV5-1 to TRBJ2-1, with 8 bases that match TRBD2. This CDR3 region has 15 residues. Germline CDR1 and CDR2: SGHRS and YFSETQ. Trimming removed 0 bases from V and 2 bases from J; junction bases left unmatched: 1. The CDR3 is CASSLVGGAYNEQFF. In DNA form, the CDR3 reads TGCGCCAGCAGCTTGGTCGGGGGGGCCTACAATGAGCAGTTCTTC.